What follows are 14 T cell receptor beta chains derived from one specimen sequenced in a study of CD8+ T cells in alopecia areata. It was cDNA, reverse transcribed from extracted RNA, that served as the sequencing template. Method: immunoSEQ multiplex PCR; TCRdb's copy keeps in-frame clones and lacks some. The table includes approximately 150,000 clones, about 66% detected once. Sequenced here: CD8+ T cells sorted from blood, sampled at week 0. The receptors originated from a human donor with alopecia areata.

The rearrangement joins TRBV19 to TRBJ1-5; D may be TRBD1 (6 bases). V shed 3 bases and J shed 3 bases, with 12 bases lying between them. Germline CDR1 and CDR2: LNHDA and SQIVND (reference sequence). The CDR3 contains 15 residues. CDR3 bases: TGTGCCAGTAGTATGAGGGGGTCCCTCAATCAGCCCCAGCATTTT. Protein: CASSMRGSLNQPQHF.

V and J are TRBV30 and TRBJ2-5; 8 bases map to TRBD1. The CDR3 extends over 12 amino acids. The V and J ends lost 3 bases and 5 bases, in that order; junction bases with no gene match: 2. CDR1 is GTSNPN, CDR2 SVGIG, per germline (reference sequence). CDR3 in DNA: TGTGCCTGGAGGGGGACAGGCGAGACCCAGTACTTC. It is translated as CAWRGTGETQYF.

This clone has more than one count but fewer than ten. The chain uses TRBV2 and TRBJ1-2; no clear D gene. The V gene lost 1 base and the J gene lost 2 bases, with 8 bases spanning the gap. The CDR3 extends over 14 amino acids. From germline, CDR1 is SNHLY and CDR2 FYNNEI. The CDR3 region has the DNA TGTGCCAGCAGTGAAGTTATGGGGAACTATGGCTACACCTTC. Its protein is CASSEVMGNYGYTF.

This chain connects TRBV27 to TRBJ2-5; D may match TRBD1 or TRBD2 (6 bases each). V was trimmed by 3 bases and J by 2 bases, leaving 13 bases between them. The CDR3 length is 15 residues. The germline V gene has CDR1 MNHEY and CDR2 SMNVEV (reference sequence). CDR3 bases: TGTGCCAGCAGTTTCGGGGCGGGGACACAAGAGACCCAGTACTTC. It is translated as CASSFGAGTQETQYF.

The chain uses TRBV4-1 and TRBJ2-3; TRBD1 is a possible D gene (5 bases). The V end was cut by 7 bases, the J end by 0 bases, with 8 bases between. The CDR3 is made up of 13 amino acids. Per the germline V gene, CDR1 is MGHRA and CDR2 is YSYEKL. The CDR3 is CASTRASTDTQYF. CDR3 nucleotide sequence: TGCGCCAGCACCAGGGCGAGCACAGATACGCAGTATTTT.

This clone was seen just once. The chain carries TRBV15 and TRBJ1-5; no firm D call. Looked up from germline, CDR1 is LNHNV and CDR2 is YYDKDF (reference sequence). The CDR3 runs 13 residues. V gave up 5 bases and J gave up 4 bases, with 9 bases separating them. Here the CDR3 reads CATSSPGNQPQHF. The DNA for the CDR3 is TGTGCCACCAGCTCCCCCGGTAATCAGCCCCAGCATTTT.

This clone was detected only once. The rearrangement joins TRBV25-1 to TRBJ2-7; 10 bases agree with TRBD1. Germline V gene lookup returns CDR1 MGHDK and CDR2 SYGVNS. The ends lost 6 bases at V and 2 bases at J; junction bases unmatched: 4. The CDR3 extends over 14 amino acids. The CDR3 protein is CASSSGTGAYEQYF. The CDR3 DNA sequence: TGTGCCAGCAGCTCCGGGACAGGGGCCTACGAGCAGTACTTC.

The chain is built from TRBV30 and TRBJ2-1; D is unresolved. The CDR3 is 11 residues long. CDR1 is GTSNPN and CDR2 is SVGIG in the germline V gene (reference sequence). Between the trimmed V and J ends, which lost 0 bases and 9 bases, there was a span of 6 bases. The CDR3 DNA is TGTGCCTGGAGTGTGGGGATTGAGCAGTTCTTC. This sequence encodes CAWSVGIEQFF. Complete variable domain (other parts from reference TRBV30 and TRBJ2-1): SQTIHQWPATLVQPVGSPLSLECTVEGTSNPNLYWYRQAAGRGLQLLFYSVGIGQISSEVPQNLSASRPQDRQFILSSKKLLLSDSGFYLCAWSVGIEQFFGPGTRLTVL.

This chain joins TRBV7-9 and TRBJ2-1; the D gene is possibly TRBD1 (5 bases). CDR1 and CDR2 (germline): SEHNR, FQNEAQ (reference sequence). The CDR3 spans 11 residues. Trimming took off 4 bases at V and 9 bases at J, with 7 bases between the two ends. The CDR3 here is CASSWGGEQFF. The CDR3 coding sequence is TGTGCCAGCAGCTGGGGCGGTGAGCAGTTCTTC.

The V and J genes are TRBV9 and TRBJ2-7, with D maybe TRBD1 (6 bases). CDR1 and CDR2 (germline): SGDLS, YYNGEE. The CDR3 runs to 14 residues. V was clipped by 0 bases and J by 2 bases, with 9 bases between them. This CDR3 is CASSVDDRPYEQYF. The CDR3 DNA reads TGTGCCAGCAGCGTAGACGACAGGCCCTACGAGCAGTACTTC.

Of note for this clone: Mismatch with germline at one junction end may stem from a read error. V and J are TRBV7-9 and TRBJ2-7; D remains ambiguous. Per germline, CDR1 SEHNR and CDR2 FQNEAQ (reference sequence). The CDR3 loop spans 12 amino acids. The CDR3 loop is CASSLTGWLENF. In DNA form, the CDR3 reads TGTGCCAGCAGCTTAACCGGGTGGTTGGAGAACTTC. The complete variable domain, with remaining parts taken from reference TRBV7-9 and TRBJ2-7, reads DTGVSQNPRHKITKRGQNVTFRCDPISEHNRLYWYRQTLGQGPEFLTYFQNEAQLEKSRLLSDRFSAERPKGSFSTLEIQRTEQGDSAMYLCASSLTGWLENFGPGTRLTVT.

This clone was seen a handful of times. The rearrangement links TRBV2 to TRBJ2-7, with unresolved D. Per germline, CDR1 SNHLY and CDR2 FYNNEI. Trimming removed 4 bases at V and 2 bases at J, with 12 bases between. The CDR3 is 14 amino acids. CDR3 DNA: TGTGCCAGCAGTGCAAACAGAACACCCTACGAGCAGTACTTC. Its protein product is CASSANRTPYEQYF.

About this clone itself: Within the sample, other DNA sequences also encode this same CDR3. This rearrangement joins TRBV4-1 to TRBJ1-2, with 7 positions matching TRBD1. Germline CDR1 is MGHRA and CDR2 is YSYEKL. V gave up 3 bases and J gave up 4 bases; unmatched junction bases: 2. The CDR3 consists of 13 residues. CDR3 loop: CASSHRTGYGYTF. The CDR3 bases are TGCGCCAGCAGCCACAGGACAGGCTATGGCTACACCTTC.

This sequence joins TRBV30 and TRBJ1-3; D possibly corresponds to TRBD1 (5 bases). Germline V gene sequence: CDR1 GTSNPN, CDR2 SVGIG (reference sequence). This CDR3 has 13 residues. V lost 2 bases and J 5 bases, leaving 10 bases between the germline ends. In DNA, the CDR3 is TGTGCCTGGAGTCAGACAGCTAGAAACACCATATATTTT. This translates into CAWSQTARNTIYF.